These 29 T cell receptor beta chains came from one sample sequenced in a study of prognosis after radiotherapy for stage I lung cancer. TCR beta CDR3 amplification from genomic DNA was performed by two-round multiplex PCR. Round one of PCR was performed, and it used primers specific to each TRBV and TRBJ gene. Via MiXCR, TCRdb re-called the multiplex PCR reads, giving one row per CDR3 protein. The sample yields 25,000 to 35,000 distinct CDR3 sequences, 40% to 55% seen once. The sample was PBMCs, taken before or after stereotactic body radiation therapy (not recorded which). The receptors were gathered from a donor of 50 years or more with non-small cell lung cancer.

This clonotype was recorded at least ten times. The chain is built from TRBV7-2 and TRBJ1-6; the D gene is possibly TRBD1 (5 bases). Looked up from germline, CDR1 is SGHTA and CDR2 is FQGNSA. V was trimmed by 1 base and J by 7 bases, leaving 11 bases between them. CDR3 length: 15 residues. CDR3 region: CASSLDRGINSPLHF. CDR3 bases: TGTGCCAGCAGCTTAGATAGGGGCATAAATTCACCCCTCCACTTT.

V and J are TRBV30 and TRBJ2-7; D call uncertain. CDR1 and CDR2 (germline): GTSNPN, SVGIG (reference sequence). This CDR3 region has 12 residues. The V and J ends lost 0 bases and 5 bases respectively, with 8 bases between them. The CDR3 spells CAWSVLGNEQYF. Here the CDR3 DNA reads TGTGCCTGGAGTGTTTTGGGGAACGAGCAGTACTTC.

At least ten counts were recorded for this clonotype. The chain recombines TRBV24-1 with TRBJ2-3; D remains unclear. Germline values: CDR1 KGHDR, CDR2 SFDVKD. The CDR3 consists of 14 residues. V dropped 9 bases and J dropped 0 bases, with 12 bases sitting between them. The CDR3 loop is CATLRRSSTDTQYF. The CDR3 nucleotides are TGTGCCACCCTTCGGCGGTCTAGCACAGATACGCAGTATTTT.

On this clonotype: Sequence at one end of the junction differs from germline and may be a read error. The chain uses TRBV6-2 or TRBV6-3 and TRBJ2-3, with D possibly being TRBD2 (6 bases). This CDR3 spans 20 amino acids. The germline CDR1 and CDR2 sequences are MNHEY and SVGEGT. CDR3 sequence reads: CAISYTKGAWGVGQPDTQYF. Written as DNA, the CDR3 is TGTGCCATCAGTTACACCAAGGGCGCCTGGGGGGTTGGCCAGCCAGATACGCAGTATTTT.

The sample holds many counts of this clonotype. The gene calls are TRBV7-2 and TRBJ2-2; 7 bases align to TRBD2. V lost 1 base and J lost 7; bases outside the gene matches: 6. The CDR3 length is 15 residues. Per the germline V gene, CDR1 is SGHTA and CDR2 is FQGNSA. The CDR3 DNA is TGTGCCAGCAGCTTAGTCGCTAGCGGCCTCGGGGAGCTGTTTTTT. Translating it yields CASSLVASGLGELFF.

Notes on this clonotype: It differs at one base from a far larger clone, so likely a read error. The chain links TRBV6-1 to TRBJ2-3; D call uncertain. From germline, CDR1 is MNHNS and CDR2 SASEGT. The CDR3 sequence is 13 residues long. V was cut by 6 bases and J by 6 bases, with 13 bases left in between. CDR3: CASRFGCGDTQYF. The CDR3 nucleotides read TGTGCCAGCAGATTCGGCTGTGGTGATACGCAGTATTTT.

About this clonotype: The junction departs from germline at one end; a sequencing error may be responsible. The J gene is TRBJ2-3, the V gene TRBV2; unclear D gene. Germline V lookup: CDR1 SNHLY, CDR2 FYNNEI. The CDR3 is made up of 13 amino acids. This CDR3 reads CASMVLSTDAQYF. CDR3 nucleotide sequence: TGTGCCAGCATGGTACTCAGCACAGATGCGCAGTATTTT.

The rearrangement links TRBV27 to TRBJ1-6; no definite D call. V was clipped by 3 bases and J by 10 bases, with 7 bases between them. The CDR3 sequence is 12 residues long. Germline V gives CDR1 MNHEY, CDR2 SMNVEV (reference sequence). The CDR3 sequence: CASSFVGSPLHF. The CDR3 DNA is TGTGCCAGCAGTTTCGTTGGCTCACCCCTCCACTTT.

This sequence joins TRBV5-1 and TRBJ2-1; 8 nucleotides align to TRBD2. The CDR3 length is 15 residues. Trimming at V came to 7 bases and at J to 8 bases, leaving 14 bases not matched to a gene. Per germline, CDR1 SGHRS and CDR2 YFSETQ. This CDR3 reads CASSLSRAGVYEQFF. The CDR3 nucleotides are TGCGCCAGCTCGCTCAGTAGAGCGGGAGTTTATGAGCAGTTCTTC.

This clonotype occurred many times. The chain couples TRBV28 to TRBJ2-7; no clear D gene. The ends were cut back, 3 bases at V and 4 bases at J, with 7 bases in the middle. The length of the CDR3 is 12 residues. Germline-derived CDR1 and CDR2 are MDHEN and SYDVKM. The CDR3 protein is CASSFLGYEQYF. CDR3 DNA sequence: TGTGCCAGCAGTTTCCTGGGATACGAGCAGTACTTC.

This clonotype has ten or more counts. The chain employs TRBV12-5 and TRBJ2-5; maybe TRBD2 (6 bases). V was pared by 3 bases and J by 5 bases, with 16 bases between. The CDR3 totals 15 residues. Germline V gene lookup returns CDR1 LGHNT and CDR2 FRNRAP. The CDR3 DNA follows: TGTGCTAGTGGTTTCCCCCGTGAAGGAGGGGAGACCCAGTACTTC. Translating gives CASGFPREGGETQYF.

This clonotype was detected many times. The genes are TRBV20-1 and TRBJ2-3; D unclear. Germline loops: CDR1 DFQATT, CDR2 SNEGSKA (reference sequence). V lost 5 bases to trimming and J lost 0 bases, with 9 bases between them. The CDR3 is 13 amino acids. The CDR3 is CSALLRSTDTQYF. CDR3 DNA: TGCAGTGCTCTTCTTCGGAGCACAGATACGCAGTATTTT.

This clonotype was picked up many times. CDR3 bases: TGTGCCAGCAGCGCGATTACCGGGGAGCTGTTTTTT. This sequence encodes CASSAITGELFF. The chain combines TRBV7-3 with TRBJ2-2, with no clear D. The length of the CDR3 is 12 residues. Germline V gene lookup returns CDR1 SGHTA and CDR2 FQGTGA. The ends were cut back, 5 bases at V and 5 bases at J, with 6 bases in the middle.

This clonotype occurred once. This rearrangement joins TRBV28 to TRBJ2-7; 9 bases match TRBD2. CDR1 is MDHEN and CDR2 is SYDVKM in the germline V gene. Trimming cost V 7 bases and J 1 base; bases outside gene matches: 5. The CDR3 has 14 residues. The CDR3 region is CASTYSGRSYEQYF. The CDR3 DNA sequence: TGTGCCAGCACCTATAGCGGGAGATCCTACGAGCAGTACTTC.

The rearrangement uses TRBV20-1 and TRBJ2-1; 9 nucleotides agree with TRBD2. V dropped 5 bases and J dropped 6; count of bases not matched to a gene: 2. This CDR3 is 12 amino acids long. From germline, CDR1 is DFQATT and CDR2 SNEGSKA (reference sequence). CDR3 in DNA: TGCAGTGCTGCTAGCGGGGCCAATGAGCAGTTCTTC. Its translation: CSAASGANEQFF.

For this clonotype: Compared with germline, one end of the junction differs, possibly owing to a read error. The V call is TRBV3-1, the J call TRBJ2-7, with 9 positions matching TRBD2. This CDR3 has 18 amino acids. CDR1 and CDR2 (germline): LGHDT, YNNKEL (reference sequence). The CDR3 bases are TGTGCCAGCAGCCCAAGATCCGCGACTAGCGGTGCATCCTACGATCAGTACTTC. This codes for CASSPRSATSGASYDQYF.

This clonotype was detected ten times or more. The V call is TRBV6-2 or TRBV6-3, the J call TRBJ2-1, with TRBD2 matching 8 bases. This CDR3 spans 15 amino acids. The germline CDR1 and CDR2 sequences are MNHEY and SVGEGT. With 5 bases clipped from V and 9 bases from J, the junction kept 12 bases outside the gene matches. CDR3: CASSRGGGRGGEQFF. CDR3 DNA: TGTGCCAGCAGTAGGGGGGGCGGCCGGGGGGGTGAGCAGTTCTTC.

V gene TRBV9 combines with J gene TRBJ1-2; tentative D call: TRBD1 (6 bases). Per the germline V gene, CDR1 is SGDLS and CDR2 is YYNGEE. V shed 4 bases and J shed 1 base, with 11 bases lying between them. The length of the CDR3 is 14 residues. For the CDR3, the DNA is TGTGCCAGCAGCCCACAGGGACTTAACTATGGCTACACCTTC. It translates to CASSPQGLNYGYTF. The full variable domain, its missing parts supplied by reference TRBV9 and TRBJ1-2, is DSGVTQTPKHLITATGQRVTLRCSPRSGDLSVYWYQQSLDQGLQFLIQYYNGEERAKGNILERFSAQQFPDLHSELNLSSLELGDSALYFCASSPQGLNYGYTFGSGTRLTVV.

V gene TRBV5-1 combines with J gene TRBJ2-3; D ambiguous. The V end lost 2 bases, the J end lost 4 bases, and 23 bases lay between the germline ends. Germline V gene data show CDR1 as SGHRS and CDR2 as YFSETQ. The CDR3 consists of 18 residues. CDR3 amino acids: CASSFASLWVASPDTQYF. The CDR3 nucleotides read TGCGCCAGCAGCTTTGCCTCACTGTGGGTAGCCTCGCCAGATACGCAGTATTTT.

To note about this clonotype: A read error is the likely source, as a far larger clone sits one nucleotide away. V is TRBV6-8 and J is TRBJ2-7; D ambiguous. This CDR3 spans 15 amino acids. Germline V CDR1 and CDR2: MNHGY, SAAAGT. In nucleotides, the CDR3 is TGTGTCAGCAGAGGTGTTGTGGCGTTCTCCTACGAGCAGTACTTC. Amino acids: CVSRGVVAFSYEQYF.

In this sample, this clonotype turned up many times. This chain links TRBV24-1 with TRBJ2-3; the D is unclear. Germline V gene sequence: CDR1 KGHDR, CDR2 SFDVKD. V was trimmed by 4 bases and J by 2 bases, leaving 6 bases between them. The CDR3 consists of 13 residues. The CDR3 protein is CATSDRLTDTQYF. CDR3 bases: TGTGCCACCAGTGACAGACTCACAGATACGCAGTATTTT.

On this clonotype itself: A junction boundary mismatches the germline segment, possibly from a read error. The chain is built from TRBV7-2 and TRBJ2-3; no definite D call. The CDR3 runs 12 residues. Per the germline V gene, CDR1 is SGHTA and CDR2 is FQGNSA. CDR3 bases: TGTGCCAGCAGCTTACATGGAGATACACAGTATTTT. This sequence encodes CASSLHGDTQYF.

This clonotype was seen at least ten times. J is TRBJ2-2 and V is TRBV27; 8 positions match TRBD1. V lost 1 base and J lost 0; bases outside the gene matches: 4. This CDR3 is built from 17 residues. From germline, CDR1 is MNHEY and CDR2 SMNVEV (reference sequence). The CDR3 DNA follows: TGTGCCAGCAGTTTATATGCAGGGGGCGCGAACACCGGGGAGCTGTTTTTT. It yields the protein CASSLYAGGANTGELFF.

About this clonotype itself: Given a much more abundant clone one base away, this may be a read error. CDR3 loop: CASRGRVRGGKLFF. CDR3 nucleotide sequence: TGTGCCAGCAGGGGACGGGTTCGGGGAGGAAAACTGTTTTTT. This chain joins TRBV28 and TRBJ1-4; TRBD1 might be the D (5 bases). V was clipped by 6 bases and J by 10 bases, with 18 bases between them. This CDR3 is 14 amino acids long. CDR1 MDHEN and CDR2 SYDVKM come from the germline V gene.

CDR3 sequence: CATIEGPAGFGEQFF. The DNA for the CDR3 is TGTGCCACCATTGAGGGACCAGCGGGATTTGGGGAGCAGTTCTTC. This sequence joins TRBV24-1 and TRBJ2-1, with 7 bases that match TRBD2. CDR3 length: 15 residues. The germline CDR1 and CDR2 sequences are KGHDR and SFDVKD. The J segment lost 10 bases and the V segment lost 8 bases, leaving 16 bases of the junction unmatched.

The chain uses TRBV29-1 and TRBJ2-5; tentatively, D is TRBD2 (5 bases). V was shortened by 1 base and J by 2 bases, with 11 bases between the two germline ends. Per germline, CDR1 SQVTM and CDR2 ANQGSEA. This CDR3 region has 14 residues. This CDR3 reads CSVEGAGRQETQYF. The CDR3 DNA reads TGCAGCGTTGAAGGGGCGGGCAGGCAAGAGACCCAGTACTTC.

This clonotype showed up many times. The chain carries TRBV12-3 or TRBV12-4 and TRBJ2-5; possible D gene TRBD2, 5 bases. The CDR3 has 15 residues. V lost 6 bases to trimming and J lost 2 bases, with 16 bases between them. The CDR3 bases are TGTGCCAGCAGCTCCGCGGGCTACGGTCAAGAGACCCAGTACTTC. Translation: CASSSAGYGQETQYF.

The chain combines TRBV6-1 with TRBJ2-1, with D perhaps assigned TRBD1 or TRBD2 (5 bases each). The germline V gene encodes CDR1 MNHNS and CDR2 SASEGT. The germline V and J ends were trimmed by 5 bases and 3 bases, with 11 bases remaining between them. The CDR3 extends over 14 amino acids. The CDR3 region is CASSPGTGYNEQFF. The CDR3 coding sequence is TGTGCCAGCAGTCCGGGGACGGGCTACAATGAGCAGTTCTTC.

This clonotype is termed medium-sized. The chain uses TRBV11-2 and TRBJ2-1, with 8 positions matching TRBD2. J was trimmed by 11 bases and V by 4 bases; bases with no gene match: 7. The CDR3 sequence is 13 residues long. The germline gives CDR1 SGHAT, CDR2 FQNNGV. CDR3 in DNA: TGTGCCAGCAGCTCATTTACTAGCGGTAAGCAGTTCTTC. This encodes CASSSFTSGKQFF.